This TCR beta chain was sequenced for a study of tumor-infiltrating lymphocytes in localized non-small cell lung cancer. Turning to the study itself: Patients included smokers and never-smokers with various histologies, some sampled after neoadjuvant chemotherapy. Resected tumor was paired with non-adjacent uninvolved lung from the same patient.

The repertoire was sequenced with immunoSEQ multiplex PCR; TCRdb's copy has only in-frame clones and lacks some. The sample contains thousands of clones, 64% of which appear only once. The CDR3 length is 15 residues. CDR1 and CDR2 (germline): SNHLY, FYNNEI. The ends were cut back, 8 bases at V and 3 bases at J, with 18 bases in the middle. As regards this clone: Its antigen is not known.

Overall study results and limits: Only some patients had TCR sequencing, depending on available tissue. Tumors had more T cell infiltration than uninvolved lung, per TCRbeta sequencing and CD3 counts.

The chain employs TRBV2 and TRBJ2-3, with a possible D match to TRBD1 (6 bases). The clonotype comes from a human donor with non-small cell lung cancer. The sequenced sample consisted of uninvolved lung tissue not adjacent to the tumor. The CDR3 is CASQRQGKGTDTQYF. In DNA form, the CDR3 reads TGTGCCAGCCAAAGGCAGGGGAAGGGGACAGATACGCAGTATTTT.